These T cell receptor beta chains were read from a single sample in a study of T-cell reconstitution after alpha-beta-depleted transplantation in children. TCRdb reprocessed the PCR reads via MiXCR and lists one record per CDR3 protein. Of just under 550,000 distinct CDR3 sequences in the sample, about 18% were seen once. Source: PBMCs from the stem cell graft donor, taken from the stem cell graft. Source of these receptors: a human donor who donated a stem cell graft to a child with acute lymphoblastic leukemia. CDR3s include the opening cysteine and the closing phenylalanine or tryptophan. The order of the fields is clone size, V gene, J gene, D gene, CDR3 length, CDR3 protein, CDR3 DNA. D genes are given only for firm matches. A clone size is listed for some rows: how often the clone was seen (once, few, many), or a class if it is expanded.

size: few
V: TRBV7-8
J: TRBJ2-1
D: -
length: 13
CDR3: CASRTDSYNEQFF
DNA: TGTGCCAGCAGGACAGACTCTTACAATGAGCAGTTCTTC

size: few
V: TRBV20-1
J: TRBJ2-5
D: TRBD2
length: 14
CDR3: CSASMGERDETQYF
DNA: TGCAGTGCTAGTATGGGGGAGCGGGATGAGACCCAGTACTTC

size: -
V: TRBV2
J: TRBJ1-5
D: TRBD1
length: 15
CDR3: CASSPDRAVRQPQHF
DNA: TGTGCCAGCAGTCCGGACAGGGCGGTGAGGCAGCCCCAGCATTTT

size: few
V: TRBV6-5
J: TRBJ2-2
D: -
length: 15
CDR3: CASSYGGRGTGELFF
DNA: TGTGCCAGCAGTTATGGGGGGCGAGGTACCGGGGAGCTGTTTTTT

size: few
V: TRBV27
J: TRBJ2-7
D: -
length: 15
CDR3: CASSLSSGLSYEQYF
DNA: TGTGCCAGCAGTTTATCTAGCGGACTCTCCTACGAGCAGTACTTC

size: few
V: TRBV20-1
J: TRBJ1-2
D: -
length: 11
CDR3: CSARVEGGYTF
DNA: TGCAGTGCTAGAGTCGAGGGCGGCTACACCTTC

size: -
V: TRBV6-1
J: TRBJ2-7
D: TRBD1
length: 14
CDR3: CASRSGTGAREEYF
DNA: TGTGCCAGCAGGTCCGGGACAGGGGCCCGAGAGGAGTACTTC

size: few
V: TRBV5-1
J: TRBJ2-3
D: TRBD2
length: 14
CDR3: CASSTGLGADTQYF
DNA: TGCGCCAGCAGCACGGGACTAGGGGCGGATACGCAGTATTTT

size: few
V: TRBV15
J: TRBJ2-7
D: -
length: 13
CDR3: CATSRYMVEPQYF
DNA: TGTGCCACCAGCAGATATATGGTGGAGCCGCAGTACTTC

size: -
V: TRBV29-1
J: TRBJ1-1
D: -
length: 13
CDR3: CSVARGMNTEAFF
DNA: TGCAGCGTTGCACGCGGGATGAACACTGAAGCTTTCTTT

size: few
V: TRBV4-1
J: TRBJ2-4
D: -
length: 17
CDR3: CASSQVGTHLAKNIQYF
DNA: TGCGCCAGCAGCCAAGTCGGGACGCATCTAGCCAAAAACATTCAGTACTTC

size: -
V: TRBV7-9
J: TRBJ2-7
D: -
length: 12
CDR3: CASSTRFYEQYF
DNA: TGTGCCAGCAGCACCCGTTTCTACGAGCAGTACTTC

size: -
V: TRBV27
J: TRBJ2-7
D: -
length: 15
CDR3: CASSLDWRLTYEQYF
DNA: TGTGCCAGCAGTTTAGACTGGCGGCTCACCTACGAGCAGTACTTC

size: -
V: TRBV12-3/TRBV12-4
J: TRBJ2-5
D: TRBD2
length: 17
CDR3: CASSPGTSGRALETQYF
DNA: TGTGCCAGCAGTCCCGGGACTAGCGGGAGGGCCCTAGAGACCCAGTACTTC

size: many
V: TRBV7-8
J: TRBJ2-2
D: -
length: 12
CDR3: CASSLGDGELFF
DNA: TGTGCCAGCAGCTTAGGTGACGGGGAGCTGTTTTTT